The rows below give T cell receptor beta chains drawn from one sample of a study of T cells in Graves' hyperthyroidism and ophthalmopathy. TCRdb reprocessed the multiplex PCR reads via MiXCR and lists one record per CDR3 protein. The table shows around 530,000 distinct CDR3 sequences, with roughly 18% occurring only once. Sequenced: blood. The origin of the receptors is a woman younger than 30 with Graves' ophthalmopathy. Each CDR3 is given with its conserved first and last residue. Each record gives: clone size, CDR3 length, D gene, J gene, V gene, CDR3 DNA, CDR3 protein. The D gene is left open where the match is weak. Not every row has a clone size; where given, it reads once, few, many or a size class.

abundance: NA; len: 14; d_gene: TRBD2; j_gene: TRBJ2-7; v_gene: TRBV29-1; CDR3nt: TGCAGCGTGGGACTAGCGGGAGCCGCTCCCGAGCAGTACTTC; CDR3aa: CSVGLAGAAPEQYF
abundance: many; len: 14; d_gene: NA; j_gene: TRBJ1-2; v_gene: TRBV6-1; CDR3nt: TGTGCCAGCAGTGAGTGGACCGTCAAGGGAGGCTACACCTTC; CDR3aa: CASSEWTVKGGYTF
abundance: NA; len: 15; d_gene: TRBD2; j_gene: TRBJ2-5; v_gene: TRBV11-2; CDR3nt: TGTGCCAGCAGACCCGGGACTAGCGGGGGGGAGACCCAGTACTTC; CDR3aa: CASRPGTSGGETQYF
abundance: many; len: 16; d_gene: TRBD2; j_gene: TRBJ2-1; v_gene: TRBV7-3; CDR3nt: TGTGCCAGCAGCCCCACCGGACTAGGAGGCCACAATGAGCAGTTCTTC; CDR3aa: CASSPTGLGGHNEQFF
abundance: NA; len: 15; d_gene: NA; j_gene: TRBJ1-5; v_gene: TRBV7-2; CDR3nt: TGTGCCAGCAGCTTAGTCGGCCAGGTCAATCAGCCCCAGCATTTT; CDR3aa: CASSLVGQVNQPQHF
abundance: many; len: 17; d_gene: NA; j_gene: TRBJ2-1; v_gene: TRBV11-2; CDR3nt: TGTGCCAGCGGTAGGCTCCCTGTAGGGGAGCTCTACAGTGAGCAGTTCTTC; CDR3aa: CASGRLPVGELYSEQFF
abundance: NA; len: 13; d_gene: NA; j_gene: TRBJ2-7; v_gene: TRBV19; CDR3nt: TGTGCCAGTAGTGTTGACATTCCCTACGAGCAGTACTTC; CDR3aa: CASSVDIPYEQYF
abundance: many; len: 11; d_gene: NA; j_gene: TRBJ2-1; v_gene: TRBV3-1; CDR3nt: TGTGCCAGCAGCCAAGCGTATGAGCAGTTCTTC; CDR3aa: CASSQAYEQFF
abundance: NA; len: 14; d_gene: NA; j_gene: TRBJ2-1; v_gene: TRBV29-1; CDR3nt: TGCAGCGTTGCCCCCTCTCCCTTGGGCAATGAGCAGTTCTTC; CDR3aa: CSVAPSPLGNEQFF
abundance: NA; len: 16; d_gene: TRBD1; j_gene: TRBJ2-5; v_gene: TRBV28; CDR3nt: TGTGCCAGCAGTACCCCCGGGACAGGGCTGCAAGAGACCCAGTACTTC; CDR3aa: CASSTPGTGLQETQYF
abundance: few; len: 15; d_gene: NA; j_gene: TRBJ2-5; v_gene: TRBV28; CDR3nt: TGTGCCTGCAGTTATTACCACCCGTACCAAGAGACCCAATACTTC; CDR3aa: CACSYYHPYQETQYF
abundance: few; len: 16; d_gene: TRBD1; j_gene: TRBJ1-2; v_gene: TRBV10-3; CDR3nt: TGTGCCATCAGTGAGTCGAGCGGGACAGCTAACTATGGCTACACCTTC; CDR3aa: CAISESSGTANYGYTF
abundance: NA; len: 16; d_gene: TRBD1; j_gene: TRBJ2-1; v_gene: TRBV19; CDR3nt: TGTGCCAGTAACCCAGGGGGGACAGGGAGTATCAATGAGCAGTTCTTC; CDR3aa: CASNPGGTGSINEQFF
abundance: NA; len: 14; d_gene: NA; j_gene: TRBJ2-7; v_gene: TRBV12-3/TRBV12-4; CDR3nt: TGTGCCAGCAGTCGGGCGGGGCTAAACTACGAGCAGTACTTC; CDR3aa: CASSRAGLNYEQYF
abundance: NA; len: 16; d_gene: NA; j_gene: TRBJ1-2; v_gene: TRBV7-9; CDR3nt: TGTGCCAGCAGCTTAGAGGGGCTTCGACAGAACTATGGCTACACCTTC; CDR3aa: CASSLEGLRQNYGYTF
abundance: few; len: 12; d_gene: NA; j_gene: TRBJ1-1; v_gene: TRBV28; CDR3nt: TGTGCCAGCAGTTTGGGGGGTTTTGAAGCTTTCTTT; CDR3aa: CASSLGGFEAFF
abundance: many; len: 14; d_gene: NA; j_gene: TRBJ1-1; v_gene: TRBV27; CDR3nt: TGTGCCAGCAGCGCGACAGGCGGGAACACTGAAGCTTTCTTT; CDR3aa: CASSATGGNTEAFF